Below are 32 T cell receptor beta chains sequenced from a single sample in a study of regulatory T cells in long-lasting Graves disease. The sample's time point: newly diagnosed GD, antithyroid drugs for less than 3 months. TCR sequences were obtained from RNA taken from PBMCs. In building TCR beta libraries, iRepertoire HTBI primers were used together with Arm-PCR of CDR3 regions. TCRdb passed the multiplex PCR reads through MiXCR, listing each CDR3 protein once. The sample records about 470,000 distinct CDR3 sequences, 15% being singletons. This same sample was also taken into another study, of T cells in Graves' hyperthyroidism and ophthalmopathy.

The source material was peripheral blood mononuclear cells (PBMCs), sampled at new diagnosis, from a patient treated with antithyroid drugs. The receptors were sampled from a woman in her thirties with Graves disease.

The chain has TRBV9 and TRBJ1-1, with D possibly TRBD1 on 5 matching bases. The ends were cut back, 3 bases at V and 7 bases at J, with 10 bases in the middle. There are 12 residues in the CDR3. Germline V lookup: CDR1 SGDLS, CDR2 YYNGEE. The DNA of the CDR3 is TGTGCCAGCAGCGGGGGGGACGGTGAAGCTTTCTTT. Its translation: CASSGGDGEAFF.

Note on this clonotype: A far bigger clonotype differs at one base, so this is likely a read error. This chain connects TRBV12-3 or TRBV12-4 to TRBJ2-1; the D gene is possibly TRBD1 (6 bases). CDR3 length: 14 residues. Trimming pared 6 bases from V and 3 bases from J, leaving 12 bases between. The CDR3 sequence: CASRPRTVYNEQFF. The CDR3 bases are TGTGCCAGCAGGCCCAGGACAGTCTACAATGAGCAGTTCTTC.

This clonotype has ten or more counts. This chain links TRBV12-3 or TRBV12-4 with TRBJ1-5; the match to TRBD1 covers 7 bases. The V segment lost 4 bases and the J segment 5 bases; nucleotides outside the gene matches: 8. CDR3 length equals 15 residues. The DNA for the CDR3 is TGTGCCAGCAGTTCTATGACAGGGAACGATCAGCCCCAGCATTTT. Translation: CASSSMTGNDQPQHF.

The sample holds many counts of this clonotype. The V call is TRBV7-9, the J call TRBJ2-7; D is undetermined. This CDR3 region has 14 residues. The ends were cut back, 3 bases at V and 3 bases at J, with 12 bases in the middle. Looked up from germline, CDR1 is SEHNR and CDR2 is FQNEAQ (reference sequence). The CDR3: CASSLGSRHYEQYF. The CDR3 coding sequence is TGTGCCAGCAGCTTGGGGTCCCGCCACTACGAGCAGTACTTC.

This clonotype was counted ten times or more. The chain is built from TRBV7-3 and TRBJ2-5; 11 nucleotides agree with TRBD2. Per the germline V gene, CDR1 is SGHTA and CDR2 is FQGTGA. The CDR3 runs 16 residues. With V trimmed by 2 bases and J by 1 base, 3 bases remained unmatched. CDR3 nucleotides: TGTGCCAGCAGCTTAGTAGGGACTAGCGGCCAAGAGACCCAGTACTTC. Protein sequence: CASSLVGTSGQETQYF.

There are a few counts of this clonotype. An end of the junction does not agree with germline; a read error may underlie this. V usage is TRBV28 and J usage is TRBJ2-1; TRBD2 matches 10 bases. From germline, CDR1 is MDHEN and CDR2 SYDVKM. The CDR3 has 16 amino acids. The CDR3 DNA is TGTGCCAGCAGTTTATCATCTAGCGGGAGACGCAATGGGCAGTTCTTC. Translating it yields CASSLSSSGRRNGQFF.

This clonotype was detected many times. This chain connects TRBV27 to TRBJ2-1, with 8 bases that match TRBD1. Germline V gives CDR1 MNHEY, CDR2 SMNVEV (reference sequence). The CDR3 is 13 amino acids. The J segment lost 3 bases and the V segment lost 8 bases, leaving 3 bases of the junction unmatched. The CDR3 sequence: CASGDRGYNEQFF. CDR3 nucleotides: TGTGCCAGCGGCGACAGGGGCTACAATGAGCAGTTCTTC.

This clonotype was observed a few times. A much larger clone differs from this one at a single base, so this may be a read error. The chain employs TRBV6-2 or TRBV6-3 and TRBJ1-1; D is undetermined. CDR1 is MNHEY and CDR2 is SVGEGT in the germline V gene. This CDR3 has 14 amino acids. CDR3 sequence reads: CVSSPLTETNEAFF. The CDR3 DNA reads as TGTGTCAGCAGTCCACTGACCGAGACCAATGAAGCTTTCTTT.

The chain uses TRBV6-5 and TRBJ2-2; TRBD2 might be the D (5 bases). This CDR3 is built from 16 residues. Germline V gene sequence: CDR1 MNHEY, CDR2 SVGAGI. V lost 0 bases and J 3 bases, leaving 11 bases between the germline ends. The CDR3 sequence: CASSYSRGLHTGELFF. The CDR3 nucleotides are TGTGCCAGCAGTTACTCAAGAGGGTTGCACACCGGGGAGCTGTTTTTT.

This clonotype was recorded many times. The CDR3 sequence is CASSKPGLSYEQYF. The CDR3 DNA reads as TGTGCCAGCAGTAAACCGGGCCTCTCCTACGAGCAGTACTTC. The chain joins TRBV27 to TRBJ2-7; D gene unclear. CDR3 length: 14 amino acids. The germline gives CDR1 MNHEY, CDR2 SMNVEV (reference sequence). V was trimmed by 5 bases and J by 0 bases, leaving 11 bases between them.

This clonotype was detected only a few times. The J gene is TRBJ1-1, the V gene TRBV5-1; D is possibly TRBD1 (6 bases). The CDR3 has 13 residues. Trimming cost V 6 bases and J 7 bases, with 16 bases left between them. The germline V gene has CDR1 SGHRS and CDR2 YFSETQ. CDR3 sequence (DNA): TGCGCCAGCAACGTCGGTCTACAGGGTGAAGCTTTCTTT. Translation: CASNVGLQGEAFF. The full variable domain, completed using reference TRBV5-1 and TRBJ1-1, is KAGVTQTPRYLIKTRGQQVTLSCSPISGHRSVSWYQQTPGQGLQFLFEYFSETQRNKGNFPGRFSGRQFSNSRSEMNVSTLELGDSALYLCASNVGLQGEAFFGQGTRLTVV.

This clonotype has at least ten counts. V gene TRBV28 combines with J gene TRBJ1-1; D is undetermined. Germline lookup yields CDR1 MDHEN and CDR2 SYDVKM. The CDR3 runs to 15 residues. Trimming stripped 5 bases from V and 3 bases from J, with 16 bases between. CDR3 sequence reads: CASSQQEGRYTEAFF. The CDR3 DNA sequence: TGTGCCAGCAGTCAGCAGGAGGGCCGCTACACTGAAGCTTTCTTT.

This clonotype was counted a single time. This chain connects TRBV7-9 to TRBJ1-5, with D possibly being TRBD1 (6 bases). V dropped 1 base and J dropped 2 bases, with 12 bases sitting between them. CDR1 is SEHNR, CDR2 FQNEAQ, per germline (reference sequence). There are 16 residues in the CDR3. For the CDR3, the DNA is TGTGCCAGCAGCTTAGGGTCAGGGGTTGGCAATCAGCCCCAGCATTTT. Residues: CASSLGSGVGNQPQHF.

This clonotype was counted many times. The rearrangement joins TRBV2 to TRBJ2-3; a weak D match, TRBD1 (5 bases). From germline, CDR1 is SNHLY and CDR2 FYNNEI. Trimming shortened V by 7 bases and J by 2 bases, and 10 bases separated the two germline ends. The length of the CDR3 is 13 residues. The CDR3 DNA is TGTGCCAGCAAAGGTGGGGCCACAGATACGCAGTATTTT. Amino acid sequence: CASKGGATDTQYF.

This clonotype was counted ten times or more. This chain's CDR3 is CASSPQSRPTDTQYF. CDR3 DNA sequence: TGTGCCAGCAGTCCCCAGAGCCGACCCACAGATACGCAGTATTTT. The rearrangement uses TRBV28 and TRBJ2-3; D is uncertain. The germline V and J ends were trimmed by 5 bases and 2 bases, with 14 bases remaining between them. The CDR3 consists of 15 residues. Germline V gene data show CDR1 as MDHEN and CDR2 as SYDVKM.

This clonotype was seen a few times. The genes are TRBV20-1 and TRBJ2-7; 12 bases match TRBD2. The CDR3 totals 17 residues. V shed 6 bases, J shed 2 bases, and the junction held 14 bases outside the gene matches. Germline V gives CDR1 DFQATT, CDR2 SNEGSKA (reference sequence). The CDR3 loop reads CSAQALAGGVGPYEQYF. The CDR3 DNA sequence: TGCAGTGCCCAAGCCCTAGCGGGAGGGGTGGGGCCCTACGAGCAGTACTTC.

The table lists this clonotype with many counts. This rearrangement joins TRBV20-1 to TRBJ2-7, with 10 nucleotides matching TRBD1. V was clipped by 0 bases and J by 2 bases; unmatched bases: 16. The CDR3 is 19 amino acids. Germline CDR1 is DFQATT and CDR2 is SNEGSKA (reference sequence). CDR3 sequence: CSARELQGARDRGAYEQYF. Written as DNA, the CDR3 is TGCAGTGCTAGAGAGTTACAAGGGGCCCGGGACAGGGGAGCCTACGAGCAGTACTTC.

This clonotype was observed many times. Written as DNA, the CDR3 is TGTGCCAGCAGCTTCTCAGGGACCGGGGAGCTGTTTTTT. It codes for CASSFSGTGELFF. The J gene is TRBJ2-2, the V gene TRBV7-2, with a tentative D call TRBD1 (5 bases). The CDR3 is 13 amino acids. From germline, CDR1 is SGHTA and CDR2 FQGNSA. The V end lost 3 bases, the J end lost 5 bases, and 7 bases lay between the germline ends.

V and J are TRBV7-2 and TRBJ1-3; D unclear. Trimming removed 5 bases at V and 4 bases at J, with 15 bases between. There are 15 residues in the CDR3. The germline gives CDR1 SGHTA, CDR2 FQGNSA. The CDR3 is CASSPQGRIGNTIYF. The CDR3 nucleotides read TGTGCCAGCAGCCCGCAAGGTAGAATCGGAAACACCATATATTTT.

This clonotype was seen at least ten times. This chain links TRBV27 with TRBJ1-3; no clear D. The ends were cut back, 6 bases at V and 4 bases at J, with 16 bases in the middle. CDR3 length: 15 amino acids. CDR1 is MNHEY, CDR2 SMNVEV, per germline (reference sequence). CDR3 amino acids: CASSPTGPQGNTIYF. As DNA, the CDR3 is TGTGCCAGCAGCCCGACTGGACCGCAGGGAAACACCATATATTTT.

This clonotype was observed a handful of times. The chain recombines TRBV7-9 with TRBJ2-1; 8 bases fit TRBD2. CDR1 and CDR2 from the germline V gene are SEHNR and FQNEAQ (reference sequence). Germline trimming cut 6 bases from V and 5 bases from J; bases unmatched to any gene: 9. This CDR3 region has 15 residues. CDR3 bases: TGTGCCAGCAGTAGTAGCGGGAAAAGGGACAATGAGCAGTTCTTC. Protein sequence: CASSSSGKRDNEQFF.

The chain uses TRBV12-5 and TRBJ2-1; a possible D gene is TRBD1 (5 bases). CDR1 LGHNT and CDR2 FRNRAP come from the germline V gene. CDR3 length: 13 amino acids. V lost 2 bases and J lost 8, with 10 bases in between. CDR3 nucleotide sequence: TGTGCTAGTGGTTTGTCCCAGGGCCATGAGCAGTTCTTC. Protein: CASGLSQGHEQFF.

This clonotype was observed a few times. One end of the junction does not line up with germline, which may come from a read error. The CDR3 DNA reads TGTGCTAGCAGCCTTAGCGGGAGGGGGGATGAGCAGTTCTTC. Its protein product is CASSLSGRGDEQFF. The genes are TRBV7-7 and TRBJ2-1, with 11 bases matching TRBD2. The germline CDR1 and CDR2 sequences are SSHAT and FNYEAQ (reference sequence). This CDR3 is built from 14 residues.

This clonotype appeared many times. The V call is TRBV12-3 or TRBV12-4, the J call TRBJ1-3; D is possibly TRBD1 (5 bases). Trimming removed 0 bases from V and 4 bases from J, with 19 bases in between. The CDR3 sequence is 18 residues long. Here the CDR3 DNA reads TGTGCCAGCAGTTTAGCCTCATTTATGAGGGGACCCGGAAACACCATATATTTT. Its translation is CASSLASFMRGPGNTIYF.

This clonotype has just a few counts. CDR3 sequence reads: CASSPAGTRSTDTQYF. The CDR3 DNA follows: TGTGCCAGCAGCCCCGCCGGGACTAGAAGCACAGATACGCAGTATTTT. This chain uses TRBV9 with TRBJ2-3, with 8 bases aligning to TRBD2. Germline V gene data show CDR1 as SGDLS and CDR2 as YYNGEE. The trim removed 4 bases at V and 0 bases at J, leaving 7 bases unmatched. This CDR3 is built from 16 residues.

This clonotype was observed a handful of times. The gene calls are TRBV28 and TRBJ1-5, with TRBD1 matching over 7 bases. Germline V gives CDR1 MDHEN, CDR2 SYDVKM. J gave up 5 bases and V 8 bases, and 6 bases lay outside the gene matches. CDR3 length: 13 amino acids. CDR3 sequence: CASAGQGDQPQHF. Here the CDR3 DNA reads TGTGCCAGCGCAGGTCAGGGGGATCAGCCCCAGCATTTT.

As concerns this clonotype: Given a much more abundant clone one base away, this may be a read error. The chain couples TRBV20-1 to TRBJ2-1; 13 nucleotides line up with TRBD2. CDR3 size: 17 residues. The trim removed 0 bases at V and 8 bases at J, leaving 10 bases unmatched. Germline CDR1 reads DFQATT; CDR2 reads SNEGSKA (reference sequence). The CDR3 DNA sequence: TGCAGTGCTAGAGACGCGGGACTAGCGGGGAATTACGATGAGCAGTTCTTC. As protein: CSARDAGLAGNYDEQFF.

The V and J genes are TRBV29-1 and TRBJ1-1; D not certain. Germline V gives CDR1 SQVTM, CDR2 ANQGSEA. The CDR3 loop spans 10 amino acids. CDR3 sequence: CVAMNTEAFF. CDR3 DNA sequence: TGCGTCGCGATGAACACTGAAGCTTTCTTT. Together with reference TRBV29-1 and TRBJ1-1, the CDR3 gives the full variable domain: SAVISQKPSRDICQRGTSLTIQCQVDSQVTMMFWYRQQPGQSLTLIATANQGSEATYESGFVIDKFPISRPNLTFSTLTVSNMSPEDSSIYLCVAMNTEAFFGQGTRLTVV.

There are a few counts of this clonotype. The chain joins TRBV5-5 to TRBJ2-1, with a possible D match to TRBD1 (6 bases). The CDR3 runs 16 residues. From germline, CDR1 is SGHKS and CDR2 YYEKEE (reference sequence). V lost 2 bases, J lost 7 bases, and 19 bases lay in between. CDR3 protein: CASSFDLGQSGNEQFF. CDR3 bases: TGTGCCAGCAGCTTCGATTTAGGACAGAGTGGAAATGAGCAGTTCTTC.

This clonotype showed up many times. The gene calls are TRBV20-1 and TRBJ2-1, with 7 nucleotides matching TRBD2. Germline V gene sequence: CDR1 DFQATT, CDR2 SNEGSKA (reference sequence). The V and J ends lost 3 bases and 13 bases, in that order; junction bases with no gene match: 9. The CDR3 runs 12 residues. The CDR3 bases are TGCAGTGCTAGTCTTGAGCGGGGCCGTCAGTTCTTC. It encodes CSASLERGRQFF.

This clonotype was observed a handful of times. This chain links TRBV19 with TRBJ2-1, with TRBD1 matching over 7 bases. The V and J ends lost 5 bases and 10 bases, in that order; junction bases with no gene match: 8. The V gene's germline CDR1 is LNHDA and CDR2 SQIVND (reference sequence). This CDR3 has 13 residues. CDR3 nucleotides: TGTGCCAGTAGTGCTTCCCGGGACAGAGAGCAGTTCTTC. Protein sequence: CASSASRDREQFF.

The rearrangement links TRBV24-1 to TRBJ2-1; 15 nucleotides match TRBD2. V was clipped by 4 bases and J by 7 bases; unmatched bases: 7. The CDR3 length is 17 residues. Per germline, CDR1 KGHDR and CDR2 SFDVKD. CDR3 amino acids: CATSDPDGLAGGNEQFF. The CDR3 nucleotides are TGTGCCACCAGTGACCCCGACGGACTAGCGGGAGGGAATGAGCAGTTCTTC.